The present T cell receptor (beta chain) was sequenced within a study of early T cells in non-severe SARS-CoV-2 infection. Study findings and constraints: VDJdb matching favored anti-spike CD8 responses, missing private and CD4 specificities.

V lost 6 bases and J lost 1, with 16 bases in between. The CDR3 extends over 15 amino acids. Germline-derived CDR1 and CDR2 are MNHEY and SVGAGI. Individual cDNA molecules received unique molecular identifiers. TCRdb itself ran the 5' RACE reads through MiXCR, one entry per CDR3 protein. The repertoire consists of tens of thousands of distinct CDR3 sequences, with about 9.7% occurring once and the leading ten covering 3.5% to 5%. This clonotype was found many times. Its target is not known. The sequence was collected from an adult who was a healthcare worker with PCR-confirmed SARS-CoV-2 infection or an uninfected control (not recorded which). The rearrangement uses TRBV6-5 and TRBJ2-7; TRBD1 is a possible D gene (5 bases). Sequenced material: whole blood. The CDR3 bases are TGTGCCAGCAGCTATAAACAGGAGAGATCCTACGAGCAGTACTTC. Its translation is CASSYKQERSYEQYF.